What follows are 19 T cell receptor beta chains derived from one specimen sequenced in a study of blood T cell repertoires in COVID-19. Only in-frame clones appear in the TCRdb table, and some are missing; sequencing was by immunoSEQ multiplex PCR. This sample has about 140,000 clones, with 80% to 90% found just once. Specimen: peripheral blood. These receptors came from a woman aged 35 to 49 with acute or convalescent COVID-19.

This clone was counted once. This sequence joins TRBV5-4 and TRBJ1-1; tentatively, D is TRBD1 (5 bases). The germline gives CDR1 SGHNT, CDR2 YYREEE (reference sequence). The CDR3 extends over 15 amino acids. V lost 0 bases to trimming and J lost 7 bases, with 16 bases between them. For the CDR3, the DNA is TGTGCCAGCAGCTTGGGGGCGGGACGGGCCGTTGAAGCTTTCTTT. The encoded protein is CASSLGAGRAVEAFF.

This chain links TRBV19 with TRBJ1-6; no clear D. The CDR3 has 13 amino acids. Germline-derived CDR1 and CDR2 are LNHDA and SQIVND (reference sequence). V was pared by 3 bases and J by 11 bases, with 11 bases between. In DNA, the CDR3 is TGTGCCAGTAGTATCGGGGAGGCAGCACCCCTCCACTTT. The encoded protein is CASSIGEAAPLHF.

V is TRBV12-5 and J is TRBJ2-7, with D tentatively TRBD2 (5 bases). This CDR3 is 16 amino acids long. CDR1 and CDR2 from the germline V gene are LGHNT and FRNRAP. Trimming stripped 0 bases from V and 0 bases from J, with 12 bases between. In DNA form, the CDR3 reads TGTGCTAGTGGTTTGGTACTGAGTGGGAGCTCCTACGAGCAGTACTTC. Translating gives CASGLVLSGSSYEQYF. The whole variable domain, remainder taken from reference TRBV12-5 and TRBJ2-7, is DARVTQTPRHKVTEMGQEVTMRCQPILGHNTVFWYRQTMMQGLELLAYFRNRAPLDDSGMPKDRFSAEMPDATLATLKIQPSEPRDSAVYFCASGLVLSGSSYEQYFGPGTRLTVT.

This chain links TRBV15 with TRBJ2-7; D is ambiguous. The CDR3 has 13 residues. V dropped 0 bases and J dropped 3 bases, with 6 bases sitting between them. Germline V lookup: CDR1 LNHNV, CDR2 YYDKDF (reference sequence). CDR3 amino acids: CATSRDAGYEQYF. CDR3 nucleotide sequence: TGTGCCACCAGCAGAGATGCAGGCTACGAGCAGTACTTC.

The chain recombines TRBV20-1 with TRBJ2-7, with TRBD2 matching over 11 bases. Germline lookup yields CDR1 DFQATT and CDR2 SNEGSKA (reference sequence). V shed 3 bases and J 7 bases; nucleotides not matched to a gene: 8. The CDR3 has 14 amino acids. The CDR3 DNA reads TGCAGTGCTAGTTTAGCGGGAGGGCATTCTGAGCAGTACTTC. Translation: CSASLAGGHSEQYF.

CDR3 in DNA: TGCGCCAGCAGCCAAGACGGCAGAGGATCACCCCTCCACTTT. Translating it yields CASSQDGRGSPLHF. The V call is TRBV4-3, the J call TRBJ1-6; no definite D call. V dropped 0 bases and J dropped 10 bases, with 10 bases sitting between them. The CDR3 totals 14 residues. Germline V gives CDR1 LGHNA, CDR2 YSLEER.

This clone was recorded only once. The chain is built from TRBV9 and TRBJ1-1; 8 bases are a match to TRBD1. Germline CDR1 reads SGDLS; CDR2 reads YYNGEE. CDR3 length: 15 residues. The ends lost 3 bases at V and 3 bases at J; junction bases unmatched: 7. The CDR3 protein is CASSEGQDRDTEAFF. The CDR3, as DNA: TGTGCCAGCAGCGAGGGACAGGATCGTGACACTGAAGCTTTCTTT.

The CDR3 DNA is TGTGCCAGCAGCGTATACGACAGGACAGGTTGGGACGAGCAGTACTTC. Translation gives CASSVYDRTGWDEQYF. This chain uses TRBV9 with TRBJ2-7; TRBD1 agrees at 7 bases. CDR1 and CDR2 (germline): SGDLS, YYNGEE. The V segment lost 1 base and the J segment 5 bases; nucleotides outside the gene matches: 12. The CDR3 is 16 amino acids.

V and J are TRBV6-2 or TRBV6-3 and TRBJ1-5, with 7 bases matching TRBD1. The CDR3 extends over 16 amino acids. Looked up from germline, CDR1 is MNHEY and CDR2 is SVGEGT. The trim removed 5 bases at V and 2 bases at J, leaving 9 bases unmatched. The CDR3 loop reads CASSQDRTMGNQPQHF. CDR3 sequence (DNA): TGTGCCAGCAGTCAGGACAGGACAATGGGCAATCAGCCCCAGCATTTT.

J is TRBJ2-7 and V is TRBV6-5; TRBD1 matches 9 bases. The J segment lost 3 bases and the V segment lost 7 bases, leaving 10 bases of the junction unmatched. The V gene's germline CDR1 is MNHEY and CDR2 SVGAGI. The CDR3 spans 15 residues. This CDR3 reads CASTSWGDRDYEQYF. CDR3 DNA: TGTGCCAGCACCTCATGGGGGGACAGGGACTACGAGCAGTACTTC.

V gene TRBV7-2 combines with J gene TRBJ1-1, with TRBD1 as a possible D gene (5 bases). This CDR3 is 16 amino acids long. With 1 base removed from V and 5 bases from J, the gap between germline ends came to 17 bases. Per germline, CDR1 SGHTA and CDR2 FQGNSA. Written as DNA, the CDR3 is TGTGCCAGCAGCTTAGTAGGGCAGCCAAGGGGAACTGAAGCTTTCTTT. This encodes CASSLVGQPRGTEAFF. The full variable domain, with the rest looked up from reference TRBV7-2 and TRBJ1-1, is GAGVSQSPSNKVTEKGKDVELRCDPISGHTALYWYRQSLGQGLEFLIYFQGNSAPDKSGLPSDRFSAERTGGSVSTLTIQRTQQEDSAVYLCASSLVGQPRGTEAFFGQGTRLTVV.

This clone was detected only a few times. The chain recombines TRBV6-5 with TRBJ2-7, with TRBD1 matching over 8 bases. The CDR3 is 15 residues long. The J segment lost 0 bases and the V segment lost 4 bases, leaving 5 bases of the junction unmatched. The germline gives CDR1 MNHEY, CDR2 SVGAGI. As DNA, the CDR3 is TGTGCCAGCAGTTTGGACAGGGTAAGCTCCTACGAGCAGTACTTC. Translated: CASSLDRVSSYEQYF.

Details on this clone: Distinct nucleotide sequences in the sample also encode this CDR3. The chain uses TRBV10-3 and TRBJ1-2, with D hard to call. The CDR3 length is 13 residues. Trimming removed 2 bases at V and 8 bases at J, with 12 bases between. Germline V gene lookup returns CDR1 ENHRY and CDR2 SYGVKD. In DNA form, the CDR3 reads TGTGCCATCAGTGAGGAGGGAGGAAGAGGCTACACCTTC. Amino acids: CAISEEGGRGYTF.

This rearrangement joins TRBV7-9 to TRBJ2-1; maybe TRBD1 (5 bases). Germline values: CDR1 SEHNR, CDR2 FQNEAQ (reference sequence). The CDR3 has 12 residues. V shed 8 bases and J shed 6 bases, with 11 bases lying between them. CDR3 nucleotides: TGTGCCAGCGGCAGGGTCGGCAATGAGCAGTTCTTC. It translates to CASGRVGNEQFF.

DNA of the CDR3: TGTGCCACCAGCAGGCCCAGGACAGCCACTAGCACAGATACGCAGTATTTT. It translates to CATSRPRTATSTDTQYF. The J gene is TRBJ2-3, the V gene TRBV15, with a weak D call TRBD1 (6 bases). CDR1 LNHNV and CDR2 YYDKDF come from the germline V gene (reference sequence). The CDR3 spans 17 residues. The V and J ends lost 3 bases and 0 bases respectively, with 16 bases between them.

The count of this clone is one. The rearrangement links TRBV12-5 to TRBJ2-2; D call uncertain. V lost 3 bases, J lost 6 bases, and 5 bases lay in between. Looked up from germline, CDR1 is LGHNT and CDR2 is FRNRAP. The CDR3 length is 12 residues. The CDR3, as DNA: TGTGCTAGTGGTTTTATGTCCGGGGAGCTGTTTTTT. This sequence encodes CASGFMSGELFF.

The chain recombines TRBV19 with TRBJ1-2; TRBD1 matches 11 bases. Germline-derived CDR1 and CDR2 are LNHDA and SQIVND (reference sequence). V lost 6 bases and J lost 5; bases outside the gene matches: 8. The CDR3 spans 15 residues. CDR3 coding DNA: TGTGCCAGTAGGGTACCGGGACAGGGGGTGTATGGCTACACCTTC. It is translated as CASRVPGQGVYGYTF.

The chain couples TRBV3-1 (or the pseudogene TRBV3-2) to TRBJ2-5, with 8 bases fitting TRBD2. Germline values: CDR1 LGHDT, CDR2 YNNKEL (reference sequence). After removal of 4 bases from V and 2 bases from J, the junction contained 3 bases not matched to a gene. CDR3 length: 14 residues. The CDR3 loop reads CASSLSGGQETQYF. The CDR3 nucleotides are TGTGCCAGCAGCCTAAGCGGGGGTCAAGAGACCCAGTACTTC.

J is TRBJ2-7 and V is TRBV29-1; D may be TRBD1 (5 bases). V was shortened by 6 bases and J by 0 bases, with 15 bases between the two germline ends. The CDR3 loop spans 14 amino acids. Germline V CDR1 and CDR2: SQVTM, ANQGSEA. CDR3 coding DNA: TGCAGCGTAGTCGACAGTGAGAGCTCCTACGAGCAGTACTTC. Its translation is CSVVDSESSYEQYF.